A selection of T cell receptor beta chains follows, all from one sample in a study of spatial heterogeneity in lung cancer. MiXCR was run by TCRdb on the 5' RACE reads, yielding one entry per CDR3 protein. This sample has about 11,000 distinct CDR3 sequences, with over 6.5% found just once. The specimen was PBMCs, collected at surgery. The receptors were gathered from a male donor with early-stage non-small cell lung cancer. CDR3s include the opening cysteine and the closing phenylalanine or tryptophan. The D gene is left open where the match is weak. Not every row has a clone size; where given, it reads once, few, many or a size class.

D gene,V gene,clone size,J gene,CDR3 DNA,CDR3 protein
.,TRBV7-6,few,TRBJ2-3,TGTGCCAGCAGCTCACCTTTGGGCGGGGAGGAGCGGCTAGATACGCAGTATTTT,CASSSPLGGEERLDTQYF
.,TRBV20-1,many,TRBJ2-7,TGCAGTGCCCAGGGCCAGCGGGACGAGCAGTACTTC,CSAQGQRDEQYF
.,TRBV7-9,many,TRBJ1-4,TGTGCCAGCAGCCGACTGGGGCCCCCTAATGAAAAACTGTTTTTT,CASSRLGPPNEKLFF
.,TRBV7-2,.,TRBJ1-1,TGTGCCAGCAGCTTAGCGAGGAACACTGAAGCTTTCTTT,CASSLARNTEAFF
.,TRBV7-6,.,TRBJ2-5,TGTGCCAGCAGTGTGACAGGCTTCAAAGAGACCCAGTACTTC,CASSVTGFKETQYF
TRBD2,TRBV13,many,TRBJ2-4,TGTGCCAGCAGCCCGAGCGGGGGGGCGGGGAACATTCAGTACTTC,CASSPSGGAGNIQYF
.,TRBV7-9,many,TRBJ1-1,TGTGCCAGCAGCCCTGTAGGCCAGGGAAAGAACACTGAAGCTTTCTTT,CASSPVGQGKNTEAFF
TRBD2,TRBV5-4,.,TRBJ2-3,TGTGCCAGCAGCCCCGGACTAGCGGGGCGAGATACGCAGTATTTT,CASSPGLAGRDTQYF
TRBD1,TRBV10-3,medium-sized,TRBJ1-6,TGTGCCATCAGCTCCACAGGGGATTCACCCCTCCACTTT,CAISSTGDSPLHF
.,TRBV24-1,many,TRBJ2-5,TGTGCCACCAGTGAGAATTCGGTAGGACAAGAGACCCAGTACTTC,CATSENSVGQETQYF
.,TRBV6-4,many,TRBJ2-3,TGTGCCAGCGCTGACCATTCTAGCACAGATACGCAGTATTTT,CASADHSSTDTQYF
.,TRBV24-1,many,TRBJ2-5,TGTGCCACCAGCCCTTCCGGCAAAGTGGACCAAGAGACCCAGTACTTC,CATSPSGKVDQETQYF
.,TRBV5-4,many,TRBJ2-6,TGTGCCAGCAGCGATGGGGCGGGGCCAGGGGCCAACGTCCTGACTTTC,CASSDGAGPGANVLTF
.,TRBV19,medium-sized,TRBJ2-2,TGTGCCAGTAGTGCCGGGATGGCCAGCGGGGAGCTGTTTTTT,CASSAGMASGELFF
.,TRBV18,many,TRBJ2-3,TGTGCCAGCTCACCAATGGGGGGAAGTAGCACAGATACGCAGTATTTT,CASSPMGGSSTDTQYF
.,TRBV7-2,many,TRBJ1-5,TGTGCCAGCAGCTCGGGACTGGGGAGCAATCAGCCCCAGCATTTT,CASSSGLGSNQPQHF
.,TRBV2,many,TRBJ1-1,TGTGCCACCCCACGGGGGATGAACACTGAAGCTTTCTTT,CATPRGMNTEAFF
TRBD1,TRBV20-1,many,TRBJ1-5,TGCAGTGCGGGGACCGGGACAGTAAATCAGCCCCAGCATTTT,CSAGTGTVNQPQHF
.,TRBV12-3/TRBV12-4,many,TRBJ2-1,TGTGCCAGCAGTTTTGGCGGGGGCCCCTCCTACAATGAGCAGTTCTTC,CASSFGGGPSYNEQFF
.,TRBV30,many,TRBJ2-7,TGTGCCTGGAGTTCCCCCCGGACAGCCCGCTCCTACGAGCAGTACTTC,CAWSSPRTARSYEQYF
TRBD2,TRBV28,many,TRBJ2-1,TGTGCCAGCAGTTTACGGTTGGGGATAGCGGGGGCCACCTACAATGAGCAGTTCTTC,CASSLRLGIAGATYNEQFF
.,TRBV29-1,medium-sized,TRBJ1-2,TGCAGCGTTGTGTCAGGGGAGGGCTACACCTTC,CSVVSGEGYTF
.,TRBV28,many,TRBJ1-5,TGTGCCAGCAGTTTTCCTGAGACAGATAGCAATCAGCCCCAGCATTTT,CASSFPETDSNQPQHF
TRBD1,TRBV5-6,medium-sized,TRBJ2-2,TGTGCCAGCAGCTTGTTCACAGGGGCGGCCGGGGAGCTGTTTTTT,CASSLFTGAAGELFF
TRBD1,TRBV28,many,TRBJ2-7,TGTGCCAGCAGAAGGGACAGTACCTACGAGCAGTACTTC,CASRRDSTYEQYF
TRBD2,TRBV6-5,medium-sized,TRBJ2-7,TGTGCCAGCAGTTACGGCGGGGGGGCCGGCGGCGAGCAGTACTTC,CASSYGGGAGGEQYF
.,TRBV15,many,TRBJ2-2,TGTGCCACCAGCCCTCAGTCCGGGGAGCTGTTTTTT,CATSPQSGELFF
.,TRBV3-1,many,TRBJ1-5,TGTGCCAGCAGCCAAGTTGGGGGTAGCAATCAGCCCCAGCATTTT,CASSQVGGSNQPQHF
.,TRBV20-1,medium-sized,TRBJ1-5,TGCAGTGCTAGAGATTACTTGGGCAGGACGAATCAGCCCCAGCATTTT,CSARDYLGRTNQPQHF
.,TRBV6-6,medium-sized,TRBJ1-2,TGTGCCAGCAGTTATGAAGGGGGTGTAGGTGGCTACACCTTC,CASSYEGGVGGYTF
TRBD1,TRBV20-1,.,TRBJ2-7,TGCAGTGCTAGTACGGGCAGGGGGATCGACGAGCAGTACTTC,CSASTGRGIDEQYF
TRBD1,TRBV2,many,TRBJ2-3,TGTGCCGTACGACAGGGACAGTATTTT,CAVRQGQYF
.,TRBV12-3/TRBV12-4,medium-sized,TRBJ1-1,TGTGCCAGCACTCCGACGGGGCAGGGAAACACTGAAGCTTTCTTT,CASTPTGQGNTEAFF
.,TRBV11-3,.,TRBJ2-2,TGTGCCAGCAGCTCCTCCCCCCCCGGGGAGCTGTTTTTT,CASSSSPPGELFF
.,TRBV6-4,.,TRBJ2-1,TGTGCCAGCAGTGACGGGAGCTCCTACAATGAGCAGTTCTTC,CASSDGSSYNEQFF
TRBD1,TRBV11-2,many,TRBJ2-3,TGTGCCAGCAGCTCCCGGGACAGGGTGGCAGATACGCAGTATTTT,CASSSRDRVADTQYF
.,TRBV4-3,.,TRBJ2-3,TGCGCCAGCAGCCAAGAACTCTCCGACTCGGATACGCAGTATTTT,CASSQELSDSDTQYF
TRBD1,TRBV6-1,many,TRBJ2-1,TGTGCCAGCTTATGGGGACAGGGTGGCAATGAGCAGTTCTTC,CASLWGQGGNEQFF
.,TRBV7-2,many,TRBJ2-1,TGTGCCAGCAGCTTAGCGATGGCAGCTTACAATGAGCAGTTCTTC,CASSLAMAAYNEQFF
.,TRBV18,many,TRBJ1-6,TGTGCCAGCTCAACACAGGCTCAAGGGTCACCCCTCCACTTT,CASSTQAQGSPLHF
TRBD1,TRBV4-1,many,TRBJ2-2,TGCGCCAGCAGCCAACTCCCCACAGGGGTCGGGAACACCGGGGAGCTGTTTTTT,CASSQLPTGVGNTGELFF
.,TRBV19,many,TRBJ2-7,TGTGCCTCTTCGGACCTAGTGGTGCAGTACTTC,CASSDLVVQYF
TRBD1,TRBV6-5,.,TRBJ2-1,TGTGCCAGCAGTGCGGGACAGGGGGCACGGAATGAGCAGTTCTTC,CASSAGQGARNEQFF
.,TRBV29-1,few,TRBJ1-1,TGCAGCGTTGCCCGGGGGCAGGCCTACACTGAAGCTTTCTTT,CSVARGQAYTEAFF
.,TRBV5-6,.,TRBJ2-1,TGTGCCAGCAGAACTTACCACAGACCCTACAATGAGCAGTTCTTC,CASRTYHRPYNEQFF
TRBD2,TRBV29-1,.,TRBJ2-7,TGCAGCGTTGGATTTCGGGGGGTTACGCGGGAGCAGTACTTC,CSVGFRGVTREQYF
.,TRBV18,few,TRBJ2-7,TGTGCCAGCTCACCACCGGGGTCCGTCTCCTACGAGCAGTACTTC,CASSPPGSVSYEQYF
.,TRBV18,many,TRBJ1-3,TGTGCCAGCTCTGCGGGGGCCTCTGGAAACACCATATATTTT,CASSAGASGNTIYF
TRBD1,TRBV20-1,many,TRBJ1-1,TGCAGTGCTAGAGATCAGACAGGGGGCAACGGGGCTGAAGCTTTCTTT,CSARDQTGGNGAEAFF
.,TRBV29-1,many,TRBJ1-1,TGCAGCGTTGTGCGGGGGGACACTGAAGCTTTCTTT,CSVVRGDTEAFF
TRBD1,TRBV7-2,many,TRBJ2-1,TGTGCCAGCAGACCCGACAGGGGGCCAAGGGATGAGCAGTTCTTC,CASRPDRGPRDEQFF
.,TRBV6-5,many,TRBJ2-1,TGTGCCAGCAGTCCGACGGGCCTCTTGGGGGATGAGCAGTTCTTC,CASSPTGLLGDEQFF